These 6 T cell receptor beta chains share one sample of origin, sequenced in a study of blood T cells in healthy people across ages. Combining a sample-barcoded 5' primer with a J-beta primer mix, a second PCR ran for 7 to 11 cycles. One entry per CDR3 protein results from TCRdb running MiXCR on the 5' RACE reads. Of about 280,000 distinct CDR3 sequences listed, 27% were seen once; the top ten hold over 25%. Source material: blood. The receptors were gathered from a woman aged 70 to 79 in good health.

This clonotype was found many times. The chain couples TRBV10-3 to TRBJ1-2; 7 positions agree with TRBD1. Looked up from germline, CDR1 is ENHRY and CDR2 is SYGVKD. The junction had 6 bases not matched to a gene; V was cut back by 2 bases and J by 6 bases. This CDR3 is built from 14 residues. CDR3 protein: CAISEAPTGNGYTF. The CDR3 DNA reads as TGTGCCATCAGTGAGGCACCGACAGGGAATGGCTACACCTTC.

This clonotype was seen a handful of times. The chain has TRBV7-8 and TRBJ2-1; D is uncertain. The CDR3 is 15 residues long. Germline V gives CDR1 SGHVS, CDR2 FQNEAQ. V lost 4 bases and J lost 4, with 14 bases in between. CDR3 nucleotides: TGTGCCAGCAGCTACCCGGGTGGCAAATACAATGAGCAGTTCTTC. It specifies CASSYPGGKYNEQFF.

The chain recombines TRBV20-1 with TRBJ1-5, with no clear D. The CDR3 runs 14 residues. Germline values: CDR1 DFQATT, CDR2 SNEGSKA (reference sequence). V was pared by 0 bases and J by 3 bases, with 9 bases between. The chain's CDR3 is CSARDPNLNQPQHF. The CDR3 DNA is TGCAGTGCTAGAGATCCGAATCTCAATCAGCCCCAGCATTTT.

The sample holds a few counts of this clonotype. The chain carries TRBV4-2 and TRBJ1-1; 8 bases agree with TRBD1. J lost 1 base, V lost 1 base, and 2 bases had no gene match. CDR3 length: 15 amino acids. CDR1 is LGHNA, CDR2 YNFKEQ, per germline. CDR3 coding DNA: TGTGCCAGCAGCCAAGGCGACAGGGGGAACACTGAAGCTTTCTTT. Protein sequence: CASSQGDRGNTEAFF.

About this clonotype itself: The junction shows a germline mismatch at one end, possibly a read error. The chain uses TRBV9 and TRBJ2-1, with D possibly TRBD2 on 6 matching bases. The CDR3 has 14 residues. The V gene's germline CDR1 is SGDLS and CDR2 YYNGEE. CDR3 coding DNA: TGTGCCGGCAGCGTACGAGGGGAGGCCAATGAGCAGTTCTTC. This encodes CAGSVRGEANEQFF.

This clonotype came up many times. The rearrangement uses TRBV29-1 and TRBJ2-5; D unclear. The V gene's germline CDR1 is SQVTM and CDR2 ANQGSEA. The CDR3 totals 13 residues. V was cut by 3 bases and J by 1 base, with 9 bases left in between. The CDR3 region has the DNA TGCAGCGTTGAGAAAACAGTCCAAGAGACCCAGTACTTC. Amino acid sequence: CSVEKTVQETQYF.